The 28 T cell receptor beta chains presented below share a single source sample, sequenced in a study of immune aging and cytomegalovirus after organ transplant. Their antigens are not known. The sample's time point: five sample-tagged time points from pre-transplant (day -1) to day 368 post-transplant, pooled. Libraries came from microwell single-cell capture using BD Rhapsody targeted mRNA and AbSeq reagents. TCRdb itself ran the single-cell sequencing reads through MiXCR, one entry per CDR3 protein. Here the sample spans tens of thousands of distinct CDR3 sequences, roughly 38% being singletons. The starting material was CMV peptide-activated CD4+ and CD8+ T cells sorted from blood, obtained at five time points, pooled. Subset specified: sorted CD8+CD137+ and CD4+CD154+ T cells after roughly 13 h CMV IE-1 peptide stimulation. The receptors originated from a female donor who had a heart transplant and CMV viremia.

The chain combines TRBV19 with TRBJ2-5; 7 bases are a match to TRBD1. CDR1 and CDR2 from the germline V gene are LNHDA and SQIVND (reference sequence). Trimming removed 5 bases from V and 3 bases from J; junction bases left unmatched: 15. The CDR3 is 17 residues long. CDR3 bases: TGTGCCAGTAGTTCGATCCTTGACGACAGGGTTGAAGAGACCCAGTACTTC. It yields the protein CASSSILDDRVEETQYF.

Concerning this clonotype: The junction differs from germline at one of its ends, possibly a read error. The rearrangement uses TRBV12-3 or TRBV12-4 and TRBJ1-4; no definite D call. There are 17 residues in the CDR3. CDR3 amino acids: CASSPSLGTAANEELFF. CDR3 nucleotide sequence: TGTGCCAGCAGTCCCTCGCTCGGAACTGCGGCTAATGAAGAACTGTTTTTT.

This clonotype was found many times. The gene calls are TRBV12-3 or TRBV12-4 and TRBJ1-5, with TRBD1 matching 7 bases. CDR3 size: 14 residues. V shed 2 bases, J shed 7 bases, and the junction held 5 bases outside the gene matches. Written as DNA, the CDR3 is TGTGCCAGCAGTTTACAGGGGGGTCAGCAGCCCCAGCATTTT. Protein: CASSLQGGQQPQHF.

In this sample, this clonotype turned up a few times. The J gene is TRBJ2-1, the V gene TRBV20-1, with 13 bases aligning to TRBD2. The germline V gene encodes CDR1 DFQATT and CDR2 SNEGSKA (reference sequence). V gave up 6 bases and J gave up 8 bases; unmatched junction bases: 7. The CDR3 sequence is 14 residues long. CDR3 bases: TGCAGTGCAATCGACGGACTAGCGGGGGATGAGCAGTTCTTC. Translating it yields CSAIDGLAGDEQFF.

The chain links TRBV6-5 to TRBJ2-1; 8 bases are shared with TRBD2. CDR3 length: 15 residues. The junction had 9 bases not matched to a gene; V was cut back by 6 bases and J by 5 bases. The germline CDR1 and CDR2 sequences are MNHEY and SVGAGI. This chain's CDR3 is CASRLSGGRDNEQFF. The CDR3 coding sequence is TGTGCCAGCAGACTCTCGGGGGGGCGTGACAATGAGCAGTTCTTC.

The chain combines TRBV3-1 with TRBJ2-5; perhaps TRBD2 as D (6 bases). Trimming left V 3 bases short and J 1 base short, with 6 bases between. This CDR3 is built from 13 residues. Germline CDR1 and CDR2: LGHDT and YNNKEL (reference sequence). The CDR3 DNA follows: TGTGCCAGCAGCCATAGCGGCCAAGAGACCCAGTACTTC. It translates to CASSHSGQETQYF.

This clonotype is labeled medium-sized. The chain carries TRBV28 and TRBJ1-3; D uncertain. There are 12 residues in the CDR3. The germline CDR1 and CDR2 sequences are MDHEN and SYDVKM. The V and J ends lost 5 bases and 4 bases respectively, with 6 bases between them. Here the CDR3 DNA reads TGTGCCAGCAGTGGCCTCGGAAACACCATATATTTT. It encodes CASSGLGNTIYF. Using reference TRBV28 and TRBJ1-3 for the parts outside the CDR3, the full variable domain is DVKVTQSSRYLVKRTGEKVFLECVQDMDHENMFWYRQDPGLGLRLIYFSYDVKMKEKGDIPEGYSVSREKKERFSLILESASTNQTSMYLCASSGLGNTIYFGEGSWLTVV.

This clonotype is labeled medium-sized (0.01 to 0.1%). The CDR3 DNA is TGTGCCACCCGGACTAGCGGGAGTCGCTATGAGCAGTTCTTC. Its translation: CATRTSGSRYEQFF. The chain joins TRBV2 to TRBJ2-1, with 13 bases matching TRBD2. Germline lookup yields CDR1 SNHLY and CDR2 FYNNEI. V trimming: 10 bases; J trimming: 8 bases; junction bases outside the gene matches: 8. The length of the CDR3 is 14 residues.

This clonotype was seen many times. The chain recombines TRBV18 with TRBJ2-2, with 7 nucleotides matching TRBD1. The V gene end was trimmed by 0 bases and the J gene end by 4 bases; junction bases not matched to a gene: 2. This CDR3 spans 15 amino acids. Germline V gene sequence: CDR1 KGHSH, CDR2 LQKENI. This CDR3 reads CASSPPTGPTGELFF. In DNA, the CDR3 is TGTGCCAGCTCACCACCGACAGGGCCCACCGGGGAGCTGTTTTTT.

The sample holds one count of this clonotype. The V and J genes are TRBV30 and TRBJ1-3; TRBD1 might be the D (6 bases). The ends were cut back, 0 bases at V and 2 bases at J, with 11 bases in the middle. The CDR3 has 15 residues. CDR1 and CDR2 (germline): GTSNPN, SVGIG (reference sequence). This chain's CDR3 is CAWSVPGHPGNTIYF. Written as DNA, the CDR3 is TGTGCCTGGAGTGTACCGGGACACCCTGGAAACACCATATATTTT.

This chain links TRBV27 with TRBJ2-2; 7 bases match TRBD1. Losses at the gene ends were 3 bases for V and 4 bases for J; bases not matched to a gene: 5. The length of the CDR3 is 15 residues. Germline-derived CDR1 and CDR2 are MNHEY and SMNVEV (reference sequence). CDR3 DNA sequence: TGTGCCAGCAGTTTTTCTTCAGGGGGCACCGGGGAGCTGTTTTTT. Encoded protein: CASSFSSGGTGELFF.

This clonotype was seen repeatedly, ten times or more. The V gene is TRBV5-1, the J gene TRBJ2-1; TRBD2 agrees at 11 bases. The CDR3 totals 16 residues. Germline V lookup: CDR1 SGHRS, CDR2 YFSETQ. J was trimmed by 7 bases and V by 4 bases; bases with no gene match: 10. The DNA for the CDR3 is TGCGCCAGCAGCGTCGTACTAGCGGGAGTTAGGAATGAGCAGTTCTTC. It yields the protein CASSVVLAGVRNEQFF.

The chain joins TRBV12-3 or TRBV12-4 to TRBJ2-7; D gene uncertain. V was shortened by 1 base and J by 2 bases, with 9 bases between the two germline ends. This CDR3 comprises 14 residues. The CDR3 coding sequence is TGTGCCAGCAGTTTAGGGACGGTCACCTACGAGCAGTACTTC. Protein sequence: CASSLGTVTYEQYF.

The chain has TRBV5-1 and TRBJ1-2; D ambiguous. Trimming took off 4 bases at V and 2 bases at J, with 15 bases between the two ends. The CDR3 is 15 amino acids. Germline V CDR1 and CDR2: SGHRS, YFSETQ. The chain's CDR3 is CASSLLGSQNYGYTF. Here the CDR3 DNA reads TGCGCCAGCAGCCTGCTTGGCAGCCAAAACTATGGCTACACCTTC. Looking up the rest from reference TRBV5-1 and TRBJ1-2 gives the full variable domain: KAGVTQTPRYLIKTRGQQVTLSCSPISGHRSVSWYQQTPGQGLQFLFEYFSETQRNKGNFPGRFSGRQFSNSRSEMNVSTLELGDSALYLCASSLLGSQNYGYTFGSGTRLTVV.

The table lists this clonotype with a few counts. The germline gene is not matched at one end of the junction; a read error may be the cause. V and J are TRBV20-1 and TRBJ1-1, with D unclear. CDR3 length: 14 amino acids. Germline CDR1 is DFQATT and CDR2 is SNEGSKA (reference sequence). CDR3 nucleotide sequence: TGCAGTGCTACCATTTCACGCAGAAACACTGAAGCTTCCTTT. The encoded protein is CSATISRRNTEASF.

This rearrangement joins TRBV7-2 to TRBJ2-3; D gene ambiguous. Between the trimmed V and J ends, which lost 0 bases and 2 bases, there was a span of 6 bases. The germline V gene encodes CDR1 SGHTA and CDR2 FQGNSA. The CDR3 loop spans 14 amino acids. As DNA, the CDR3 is TGTGCCAGCAGCTTAGCCCGGAACACAGATACGCAGTATTTT. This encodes CASSLARNTDTQYF.

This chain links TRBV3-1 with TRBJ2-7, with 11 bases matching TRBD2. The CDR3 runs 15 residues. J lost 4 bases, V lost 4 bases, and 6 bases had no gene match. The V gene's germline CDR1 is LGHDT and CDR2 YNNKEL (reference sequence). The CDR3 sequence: CASSPGSGREYEQYF. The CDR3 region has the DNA TGTGCCAGCAGCCCAGGTAGCGGGAGGGAATACGAGCAGTACTTC.

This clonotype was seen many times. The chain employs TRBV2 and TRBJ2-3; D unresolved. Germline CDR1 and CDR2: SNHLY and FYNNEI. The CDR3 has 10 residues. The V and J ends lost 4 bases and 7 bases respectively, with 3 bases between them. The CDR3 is CASSAHTQYF. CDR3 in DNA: TGTGCCAGCAGTGCCCATACGCAGTATTTT.

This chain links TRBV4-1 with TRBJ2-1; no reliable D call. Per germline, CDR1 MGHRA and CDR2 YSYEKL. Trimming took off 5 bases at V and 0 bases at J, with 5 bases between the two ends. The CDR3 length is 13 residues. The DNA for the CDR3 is TGCGCCAGCAGCGAGAGCTCCTACAATGAGCAGTTCTTC. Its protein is CASSESSYNEQFF.

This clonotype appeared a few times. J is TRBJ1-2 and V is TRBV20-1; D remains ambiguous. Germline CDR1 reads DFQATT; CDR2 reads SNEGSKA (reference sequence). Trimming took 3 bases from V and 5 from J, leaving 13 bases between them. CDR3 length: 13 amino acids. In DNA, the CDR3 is TGCAGTGCTAGGCCGGTCGAGGGATATGGCTACACCTTC. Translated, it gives CSARPVEGYGYTF.

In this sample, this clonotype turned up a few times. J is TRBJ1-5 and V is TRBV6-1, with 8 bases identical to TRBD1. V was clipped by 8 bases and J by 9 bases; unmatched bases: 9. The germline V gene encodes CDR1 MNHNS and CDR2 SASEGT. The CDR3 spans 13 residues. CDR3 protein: CASVGQGLGPQHF. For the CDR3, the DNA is TGTGCCAGCGTCGGACAGGGCTTAGGGCCCCAGCATTTT.

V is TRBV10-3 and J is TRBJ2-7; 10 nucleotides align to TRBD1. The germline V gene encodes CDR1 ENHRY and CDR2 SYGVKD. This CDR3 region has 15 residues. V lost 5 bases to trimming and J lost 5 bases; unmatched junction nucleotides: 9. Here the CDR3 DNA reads TGTGCCATCAGTCCCCTCCGGGACAGGGGACACGAGCAGTACTTC. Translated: CAISPLRDRGHEQYF.

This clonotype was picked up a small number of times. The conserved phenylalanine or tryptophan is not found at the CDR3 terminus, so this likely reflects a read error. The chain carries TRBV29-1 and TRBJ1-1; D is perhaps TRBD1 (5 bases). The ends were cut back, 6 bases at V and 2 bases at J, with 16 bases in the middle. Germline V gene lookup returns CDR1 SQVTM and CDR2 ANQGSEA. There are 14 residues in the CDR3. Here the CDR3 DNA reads TGCAGCGTGACGGATGGGGCAGTTAACACTGAAGCTTTCCTC. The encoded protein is CSVTDGAVNTEAFL.

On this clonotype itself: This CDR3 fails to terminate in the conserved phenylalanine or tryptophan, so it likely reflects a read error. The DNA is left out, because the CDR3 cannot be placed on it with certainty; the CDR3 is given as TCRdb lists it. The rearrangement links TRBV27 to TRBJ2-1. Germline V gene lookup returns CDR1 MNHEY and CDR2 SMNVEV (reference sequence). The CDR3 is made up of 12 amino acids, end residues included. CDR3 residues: CASSIGSNERFS.

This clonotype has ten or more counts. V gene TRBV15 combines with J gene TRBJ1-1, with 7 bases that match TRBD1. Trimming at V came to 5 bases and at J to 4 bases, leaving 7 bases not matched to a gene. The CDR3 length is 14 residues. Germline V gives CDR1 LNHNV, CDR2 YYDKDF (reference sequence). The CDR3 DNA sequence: TGTGCCACCAGCCGCCAAACAGGGGCCACTGAAGCTTTCTTT. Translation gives CATSRQTGATEAFF.

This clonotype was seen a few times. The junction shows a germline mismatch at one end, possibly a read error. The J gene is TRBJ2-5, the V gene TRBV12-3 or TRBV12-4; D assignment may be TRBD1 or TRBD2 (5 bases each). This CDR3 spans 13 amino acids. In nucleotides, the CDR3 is TGTGCCAGCACCCCGCAGGGACGAGAGAGCCAGTACTTC. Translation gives CASTPQGRESQYF.

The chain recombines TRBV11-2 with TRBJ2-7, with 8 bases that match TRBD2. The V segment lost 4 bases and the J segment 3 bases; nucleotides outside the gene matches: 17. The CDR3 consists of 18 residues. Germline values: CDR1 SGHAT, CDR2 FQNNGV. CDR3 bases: TGTGCCAGCAGCTCTATAAGTCGTAAGCGGGGGACTATCTACGAGCAGTACTTC. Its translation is CASSSISRKRGTIYEQYF.

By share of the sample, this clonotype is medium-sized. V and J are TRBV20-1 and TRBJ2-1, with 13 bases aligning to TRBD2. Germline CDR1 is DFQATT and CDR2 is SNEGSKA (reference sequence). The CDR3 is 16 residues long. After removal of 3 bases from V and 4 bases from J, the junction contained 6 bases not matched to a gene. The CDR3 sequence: CSARETSGRNYNEQFF. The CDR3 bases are TGCAGTGCTAGGGAGACTAGCGGGAGGAATTACAATGAGCAGTTCTTC.